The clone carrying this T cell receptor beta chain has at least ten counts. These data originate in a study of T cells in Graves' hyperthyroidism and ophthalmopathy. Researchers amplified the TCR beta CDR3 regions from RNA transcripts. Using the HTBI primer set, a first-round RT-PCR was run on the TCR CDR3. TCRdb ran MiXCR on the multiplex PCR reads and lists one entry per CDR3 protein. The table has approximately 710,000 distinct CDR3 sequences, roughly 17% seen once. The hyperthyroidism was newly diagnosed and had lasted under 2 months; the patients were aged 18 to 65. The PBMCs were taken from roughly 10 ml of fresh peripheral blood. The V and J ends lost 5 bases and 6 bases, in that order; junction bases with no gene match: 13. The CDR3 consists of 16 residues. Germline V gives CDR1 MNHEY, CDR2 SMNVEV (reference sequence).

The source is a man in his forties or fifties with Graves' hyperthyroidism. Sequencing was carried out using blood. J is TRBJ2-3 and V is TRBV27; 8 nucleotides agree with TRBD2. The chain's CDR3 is CASSPLVAGGGDTQYF. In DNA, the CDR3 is TGTGCCAGCAGTCCCCTGGTGGCGGGAGGAGGTGATACGCAGTATTTT.